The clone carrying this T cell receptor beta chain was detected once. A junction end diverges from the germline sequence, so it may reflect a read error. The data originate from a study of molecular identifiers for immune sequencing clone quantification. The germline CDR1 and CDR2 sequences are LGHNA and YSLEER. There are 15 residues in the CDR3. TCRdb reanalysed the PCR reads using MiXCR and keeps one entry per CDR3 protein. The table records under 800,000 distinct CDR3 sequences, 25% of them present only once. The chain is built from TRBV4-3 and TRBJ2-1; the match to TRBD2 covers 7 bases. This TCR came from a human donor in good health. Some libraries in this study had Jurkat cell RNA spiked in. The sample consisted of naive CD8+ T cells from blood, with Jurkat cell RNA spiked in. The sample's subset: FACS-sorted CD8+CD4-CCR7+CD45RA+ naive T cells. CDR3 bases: TGCGCCTGCAGCCCCGGGAGGAGCTCCTACAATGAGCAGTTCTTC. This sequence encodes CACSPGRSSYNEQFF.